This T cell receptor (beta chain) came from a study of human T cells and chemical hapten exposure. Study at large: Upper-back patches of 0.01% DPC were read at 6 days. General study points: TCRs at a frequency above 1 in 1000 stayed unchanged with DPC sensitization. Patch test score was positively correlated with the counts of PT1 expanded TCRs. Significantly more large CDR3 similarity clusters arose among expanded TCRs than among controls.

Trimming stripped 6 bases from V and 4 bases from J, with 15 bases between. Germline loops: CDR1 SNHLY, CDR2 FYNNEI. CDR3 length: 14 residues. The time point denotes: pre-sensitization, week 0. The treatment: therapeutic diphenylcyclopropenone sensitization with weekly scalp DPC. This clonotype was counted many times. No antigen is known for it. MiXCR was run by TCRdb on the RACE reads, yielding one entry per CDR3 protein. Of approximately 320,000 distinct CDR3 sequences detected, 4.5% to 7% appear once; the ten largest clones hold around 8%. The chain uses TRBV2 and TRBJ1-2; no clear D gene. Sequences were derived from whole blood, sampled in connection with sensitization to the hapten diphenylcyclopropenone (DPC). The source is a woman aged 18-35 years with alopecia areata. Some clones in this sample may be carry-over from other donors' samples. The CDR3 DNA is TGTGCCAGCAGGTGGACGGAGGAGTCCTATGGCTACACCTTC. Residues: CASRWTEESYGYTF.